A selection of T cell receptor beta chains follows, all from one sample in a study of beta chain features in type 1 diabetes. Assay used: immunoSEQ multiplex PCR; TCRdb lists only in-frame clones, some missing. The sample shows about 900,000 clones, about a sixth of them seen only once. The sample consisted of naive CD4+ T cells from blood. These receptors originate from a woman under 30 in good health. Both conserved end residues are part of each CDR3. The D gene is left open where the match is weak. Clone size, where shown, is once, few, many, or a class for clones that have expanded.

D gene,CDR3 length,J gene,clone size,V gene,CDR3 DNA,CDR3 protein
NA,12,TRBJ2-1,few,TRBV18,TGTGCCAGCTCACCAGGAGTCAGTGAGCAGTTCTTC,CASSPGVSEQFF
NA,17,TRBJ2-2,few,TRBV6-1,TGTGCCAGCAGTGAATTTAGCGGACCCCTGAACACCGGGGAGCTGTTTTTT,CASSEFSGPLNTGELFF
TRBD1,13,TRBJ1-2,few,TRBV7-6,TGTGCCAGCAGCTTAGGGGACAGCTATGGCTACACCTTC,CASSLGDSYGYTF
NA,18,TRBJ1-5,NA,TRBV28,TGTGCCAGCAGTTCCCCGTCAAATAGTTATTATAGCAATCAGCCCCAGCATTTT,CASSSPSNSYYSNQPQHF
TRBD2,18,TRBJ2-2,NA,TRBV10-3,TGTGCCATCAGTGATCCTTCCGGGACTAGACGGAACACCGGGGAGCTGTTTTTT,CAISDPSGTRRNTGELFF
NA,14,TRBJ2-2,few,TRBV6-5,TGTGCCAGCAGGCAATCGGGGGTTACCGGGGAGCTGTTTTTT,CASRQSGVTGELFF
TRBD1,15,TRBJ1-4,few,TRBV25-1,TGTGCCAGCAGCAAATGGGACAGGGGTTATGAAAAACTGTTTTTT,CASSKWDRGYEKLFF
TRBD2,15,TRBJ2-5,NA,TRBV2,TGTGCCAGCAGGGTACTAGCGGGAGGGCAAGAGACCCAGTACTTC,CASRVLAGGQETQYF
TRBD2,15,TRBJ2-1,NA,TRBV7-2,TGTGCCAGCCTTCTCAGCGGGAGCTCCTACAATGAGCAGTTCTTC,CASLLSGSSYNEQFF
NA,16,TRBJ2-6,few,TRBV7-3,TGTGCCAGCAGCTCACAAGGGGATTCCGGGGCCAACGTCCTGACTTTC,CASSSQGDSGANVLTF
NA,13,TRBJ1-1,NA,TRBV18,TGTGCCAGCTCAAACTCCTTTGGTGATGAAGCTTTCTTT,CASSNSFGDEAFF
NA,14,TRBJ2-3,once,TRBV28,TGTGCCAGCACACGGTGGCAGGGGACAGATACGCAGTATTTT,CASTRWQGTDTQYF
NA,16,TRBJ2-1,NA,TRBV5-4,TGTGCCAGCAGCCAAGGAATTGAAGGGAGCGGTTATGAGCAGTTCTTC,CASSQGIEGSGYEQFF
NA,14,TRBJ2-1,NA,TRBV7-2,TGTGCCAGCAGCCGAGAAATAGAGCCCAATGAGCAGTTCTTC,CASSREIEPNEQFF
NA,15,TRBJ2-7,few,TRBV4-2,TGTGCCAGCAGCCAAGATTATTCCCGGTCTTACGAGCAGTACTTC,CASSQDYSRSYEQYF
NA,12,TRBJ2-1,NA,TRBV5-1,TGCGCCAGCAGCTTGGTCGTCCATGAGCAGTTCTTC,CASSLVVHEQFF
NA,16,TRBJ2-1,NA,TRBV9,TGTGCCAGCAGCGTACACGGGGCGAGCCCAGTCAGTGAGCAGTTCTTC,CASSVHGASPVSEQFF
TRBD2,14,TRBJ2-7,NA,TRBV7-8,TGTGCCAGCAGCCTGACTAGCGGAGGTTACGAGCAGTACTTC,CASSLTSGGYEQYF
TRBD2,18,TRBJ2-3,NA,TRBV9,TGTGCCAGCAGCACCAGTCAGGGACTAGCGGGAGTTGCAGATACGCAGTATTTT,CASSTSQGLAGVADTQYF
NA,13,TRBJ2-7,few,TRBV4-3,TGCGCCAGCAGCCGGGGAGTTTTATACGAGCAGTACTTC,CASSRGVLYEQYF
TRBD2,14,TRBJ2-3,few,TRBV9,TGTGCCAGCAGCGCGAGGACTAGCTTAGATACGCAGTATTTT,CASSARTSLDTQYF
NA,14,TRBJ1-1,few,TRBV28,TGTGCCAGCACCAGGGACGGACCGAACACTGAAGCTTTCTTT,CASTRDGPNTEAFF
NA,12,TRBJ2-7,few,TRBV2,TGTGCCAGCAGTCAGGGACCCTACGAGCAGTACTTC,CASSQGPYEQYF
TRBD2,15,TRBJ2-1,few,TRBV7-9,TGTGCCAGCAGCTTAGGGGCTAGCGGGAGTAATGAGCAGTTCTTC,CASSLGASGSNEQFF
NA,15,TRBJ2-1,few,TRBV29-1,TGCAGCGTTATTACTAGTCCAACCTCCTACAATGAGCAGTTCTTC,CSVITSPTSYNEQFF
NA,15,TRBJ2-5,few,TRBV7-7,TGTGCTAGCAGCTCCGGAGGGGGGTCACAAGAGACCCAGTACTTC,CASSSGGGSQETQYF
TRBD1,12,TRBJ2-5,few,TRBV29-1,TGCAGCGTCGGACAGGGGGGTGAGACCCAGTACTTC,CSVGQGGETQYF
NA,14,TRBJ1-2,few,TRBV6-5,TGTGCCAGCAGTTACTCGATAGGGTACTATGGCTACACCTTC,CASSYSIGYYGYTF
NA,12,TRBJ2-5,NA,TRBV10-3,TGTGCCATCGGGGGGACGGAGGAGACCCAGTACTTC,CAIGGTEETQYF
NA,12,TRBJ2-3,few,TRBV6-1,TGTGCCAGCAGTCCCCCGCCGGATACGCAGTATTTT,CASSPPPDTQYF
TRBD2,16,TRBJ2-7,once,TRBV7-2,TGTGCCAGCAGCTTAGTTGGGACTATGAAGAGCTACGAGCAGTACTTC,CASSLVGTMKSYEQYF
TRBD2,17,TRBJ2-1,NA,TRBV7-9,TGTGCCAGCAGCTTAGCGGCGACTAGCGAACTATACAATGAGCAGTTCTTC,CASSLAATSELYNEQFF
NA,13,TRBJ1-2,NA,TRBV7-8,TGTGCCAGCAGCTTAGGTCAGAACTATGGCTACACCTTC,CASSLGQNYGYTF
NA,14,TRBJ2-2,NA,TRBV5-1,TGCGCCAGCAGCCCCGGCCGGGTCGACGGGGAGCTGTTTTTT,CASSPGRVDGELFF
NA,14,TRBJ2-5,NA,TRBV7-2,TGTGCCAGCAGCTTTGCTGCTGACAGGGAGACCCAGTACTTC,CASSFAADRETQYF
TRBD1,12,TRBJ1-1,few,TRBV5-6,TGTGCCAGCAGCTTGGGGGACAGTGAAGCTTTCTTT,CASSLGDSEAFF